This T cell receptor (beta chain) derives from a study of shared clonotypes between healthy human individuals. Study in general: Each donor contributed plates that comprised three CD4 naive, three CD4 memory, two CD8 naive and one CD8 memory.

With respect to this clone: What it binds is not known.

Study-wide points: Four donors shared 4.5% to 6.5% of their naive CD4 clonotypes. Shared clonotypes across all four donors exceeded non-shared ones in generation probability.

Using immunoSEQ multiplex PCR, the repertoire was profiled, and TCRdb retains in-frame clones only, with some absent. The sample lists approximately 740,000 clones; 74% were seen once. All participating donors were Caucasian adults from Nashville, Tennessee. V was cut by 0 bases and J by 7 bases, with 19 bases left in between. CDR1 is SGHDT and CDR2 is YYEEEE in the germline V gene. CDR3 size: 16 residues. The sequencing sample was made of memory CD4+ T cells sorted from blood. The sample's subset: CD45RA-negative fraction. The chain joins TRBV5-6 to TRBJ1-1; the D gene is possibly TRBD1 (5 bases). The receptor comes from a woman in her 30s in good health. DNA of the CDR3: TGTGCCAGCAGCTTGGTATCCGGGACGGACGTCCGTGAAGCTTTCTTT. Translation: CASSLVSGTDVREAFF.